This T cell receptor beta chain appears in the sequencing data of a study of T cell responses to AZD1222 COVID-19 vaccine. Study information: Doses given second, at about 4 or about 12 weeks, were pooled.

Germline lookup yields CDR1 SGHNT and CDR2 YYREEE (reference sequence). V shed 0 bases and J shed 2 bases, with 5 bases lying between them. The CDR3 runs 13 residues. This clone was seen only once. Sequencing used immunoSEQ multiplex PCR; TCRdb keeps in-frame clones, though not all of them. The sample shows approximately 190,000 clones, 85% to 95% of them seen only once. Sample: peripheral blood, taken on day 0 of AZD1222 vaccination. The origin of this receptor is an adult in good health. The rearrangement uses TRBV5-4 and TRBJ1-1; D uncertain. The CDR3 loop is CASSLGTNTEAFF. In DNA form, the CDR3 reads TGTGCCAGCAGCTTGGGAACCAACACTGAAGCTTTCTTT.